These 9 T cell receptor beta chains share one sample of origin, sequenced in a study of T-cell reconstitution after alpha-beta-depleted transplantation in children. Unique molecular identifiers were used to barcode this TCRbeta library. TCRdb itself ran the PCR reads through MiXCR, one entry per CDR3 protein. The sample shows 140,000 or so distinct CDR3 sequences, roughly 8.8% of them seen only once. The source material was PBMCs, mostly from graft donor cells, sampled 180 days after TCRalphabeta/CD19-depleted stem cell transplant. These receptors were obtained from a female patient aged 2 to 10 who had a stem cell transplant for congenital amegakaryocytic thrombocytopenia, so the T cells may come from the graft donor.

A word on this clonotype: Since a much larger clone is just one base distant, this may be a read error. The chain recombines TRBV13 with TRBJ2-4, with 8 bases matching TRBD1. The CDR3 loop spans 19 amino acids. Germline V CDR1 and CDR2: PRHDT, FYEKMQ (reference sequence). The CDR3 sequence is CASSLGQGDFILAKNSQYF. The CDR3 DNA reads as TGTGCCAGCAGCTTAGGACAGGGGGACTTCATACTAGCCAAAAACAGTCAGTACTTC.

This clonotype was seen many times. CDR3 bases: TGTGCCAGCATCCCTCTGGGGGGGTCCTACAATGAGCAGTTCTTC. Its protein is CASIPLGGSYNEQFF. This chain connects TRBV6-2 or TRBV6-3 to TRBJ2-1, with TRBD2 matching over 7 bases. Looked up from germline, CDR1 is MNHEY and CDR2 is SVGEGT. The V and J ends lost 7 bases and 1 base, in that order; junction bases with no gene match: 7. The CDR3 spans 15 residues.

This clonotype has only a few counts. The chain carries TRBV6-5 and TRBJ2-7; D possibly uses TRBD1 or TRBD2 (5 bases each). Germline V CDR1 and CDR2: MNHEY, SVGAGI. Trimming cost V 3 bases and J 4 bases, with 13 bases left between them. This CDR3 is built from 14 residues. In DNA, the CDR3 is TGTGCCAGCAGTTATCGGGACGGGGTATACGAGCAGTACTTC. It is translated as CASSYRDGVYEQYF.

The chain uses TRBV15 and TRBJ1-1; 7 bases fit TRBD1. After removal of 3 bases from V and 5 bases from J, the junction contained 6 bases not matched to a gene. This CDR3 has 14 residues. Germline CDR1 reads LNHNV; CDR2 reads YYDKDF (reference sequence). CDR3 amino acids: CATSSDRVQTEAFF. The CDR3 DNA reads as TGTGCCACCAGCAGTGACAGGGTGCAAACTGAAGCTTTCTTT.

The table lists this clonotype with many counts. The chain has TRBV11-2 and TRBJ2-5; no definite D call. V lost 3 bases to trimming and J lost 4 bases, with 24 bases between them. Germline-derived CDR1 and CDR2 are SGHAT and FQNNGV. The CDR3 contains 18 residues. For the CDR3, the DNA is TGTGCCAGCAGCTTCGAATTCCCGGGCCCCCGGATCGGAGAGACCCAGTACTTC. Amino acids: CASSFEFPGPRIGETQYF.

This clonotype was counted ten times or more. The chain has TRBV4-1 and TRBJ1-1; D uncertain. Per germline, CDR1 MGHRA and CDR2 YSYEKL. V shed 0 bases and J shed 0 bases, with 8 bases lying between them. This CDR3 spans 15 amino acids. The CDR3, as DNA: TGCGCCAGCAGCCAAGAACCACTCTTGAACACTGAAGCTTTCTTT. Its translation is CASSQEPLLNTEAFF.

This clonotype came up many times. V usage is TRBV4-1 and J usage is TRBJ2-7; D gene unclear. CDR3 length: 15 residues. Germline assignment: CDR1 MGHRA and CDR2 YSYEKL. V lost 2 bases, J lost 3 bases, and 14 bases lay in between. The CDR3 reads CASSQSMGYLYEQYF. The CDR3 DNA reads TGCGCCAGCAGCCAAAGCATGGGATATCTCTACGAGCAGTACTTC.

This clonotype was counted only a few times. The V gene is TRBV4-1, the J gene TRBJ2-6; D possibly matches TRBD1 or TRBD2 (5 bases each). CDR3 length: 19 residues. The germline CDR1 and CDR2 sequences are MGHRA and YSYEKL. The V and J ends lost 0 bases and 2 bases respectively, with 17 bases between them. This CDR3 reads CASSQDRGARGPGANVLTF. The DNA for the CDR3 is TGCGCCAGCAGCCAAGATAGGGGAGCTCGTGGGCCTGGGGCCAACGTCCTGACTTTC.

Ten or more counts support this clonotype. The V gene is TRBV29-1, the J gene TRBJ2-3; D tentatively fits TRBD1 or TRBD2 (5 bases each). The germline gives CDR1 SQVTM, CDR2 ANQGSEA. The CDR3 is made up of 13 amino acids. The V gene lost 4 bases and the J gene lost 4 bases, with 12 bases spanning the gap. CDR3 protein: CSVGGFGADTQYF. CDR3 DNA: TGCAGCGTTGGGGGGTTCGGCGCAGATACGCAGTATTTT.